These 9 T cell receptor beta chains were sequenced from one sample in a study of blood T cell repertoires in COVID-19. Some clones are missing from TCRdb's copy, which holds only in-frame ones; the method was immunoSEQ multiplex PCR. The profile shows about 180,000 clones, approximately 80% of them singletons. The sequenced sample was peripheral blood. The receptors stem from a human donor in a cohort sampled during active COVID-19.

This clone was observed a single time. The chain employs TRBV28 and TRBJ1-4; 9 nucleotides line up with TRBD1. The V gene's germline CDR1 is MDHEN and CDR2 SYDVKM. This CDR3 has 13 amino acids. V dropped 5 bases and J dropped 11; count of bases not matched to a gene: 6. The CDR3: CASSPGQGYKLFF. The CDR3, as DNA: TGTGCCAGCAGTCCGGGACAGGGATATAAACTGTTTTTT.

The chain employs TRBV5-8 and TRBJ2-5; TRBD1 aligns across 11 bases. This CDR3 comprises 16 residues. Germline CDR1 SGHTS, CDR2 YDEGEE. With V trimmed by 3 bases and J by 1 base, 5 bases remained unmatched. CDR3 sequence (DNA): TGTGCCAGCAGCTCCAGGGACAGGGGGTCCCAAGAGACCCAGTACTTC. Its protein is CASSSRDRGSQETQYF.

This clone was observed a handful of times. The chain employs TRBV6-1 and TRBJ1-5; a possible D gene is TRBD1 (6 bases). The V end lost 2 bases, the J end lost 1 base, and 9 bases lay between the germline ends. CDR3 length: 15 residues. CDR1 and CDR2 from the germline V gene are MNHNS and SASEGT. CDR3 in DNA: TGTGCCAGCAGTGAACAGGGGTTAAGCAATCAGCCCCAGCATTTT. Its protein is CASSEQGLSNQPQHF.

This clone has only a few counts. The rearrangement links TRBV10-3 to TRBJ2-7; D is undetermined. V lost 3 bases, J lost 7 bases, and 10 bases lay in between. This CDR3 region has 12 residues. CDR1 is ENHRY, CDR2 SYGVKD, per germline. The CDR3 DNA is TGTGCCATCAGTGACCGGGTGCGGGAGCAGTACTTC. Translated, it gives CAISDRVREQYF.

The V gene is TRBV11-2, the J gene TRBJ2-5, with 7 bases identical to TRBD2. The CDR3 has 14 residues. CDR1 SGHAT and CDR2 FQNNGV come from the germline V gene. V was clipped by 4 bases and J by 5 bases; unmatched bases: 7. The CDR3 nucleotides read TGTGCCAGCAGCTCCACGGGCGGGGGTGAGACCCAGTACTTC. This sequence encodes CASSSTGGGETQYF.

The V and J genes are TRBV27 and TRBJ1-5; TRBD1 matches at 8 bases. The CDR3 runs 15 residues. Trimming removed 5 bases from V and 0 bases from J; junction bases left unmatched: 3. The V gene's germline CDR1 is MNHEY and CDR2 SMNVEV (reference sequence). Here the CDR3 reads CASSNRGGSNQPQHF. In nucleotides, the CDR3 is TGTGCCAGCAGTAACAGGGGGGGTAGCAATCAGCCCCAGCATTTT.

The chain uses TRBV6-2 or TRBV6-3 and TRBJ2-7, with 8 positions matching TRBD2. The germline V gene has CDR1 MNHEY and CDR2 SVGEGT. V was clipped by 0 bases and J by 3 bases; unmatched bases: 10. This CDR3 region has 17 residues. The CDR3 spells CASSYSAKTSVGYEQYF. CDR3 bases: TGTGCCAGCAGTTACTCCGCTAAGACTAGCGTTGGCTACGAGCAGTACTTC.

This clone was seen a few times. V gene TRBV4-3 combines with J gene TRBJ2-6, with TRBD1 identical over 7 bases. The germline CDR1 and CDR2 sequences are LGHNA and YSLEER. V shed 0 bases, J shed 2 bases, and the junction held 1 base outside the gene matches. The CDR3 is 16 amino acids. DNA of the CDR3: TGCGCCAGCAGCCAAGAAGGGGGCGCTGGGGCCAACGTCCTGACTTTC. It yields the protein CASSQEGGAGANVLTF.

V and J are TRBV28 and TRBJ1-1; D possibly corresponds to TRBD1 (6 bases). CDR1 and CDR2 (germline): MDHEN, SYDVKM. The CDR3 covers 15 residues. V was cut by 2 bases and J by 1 base, with 11 bases left in between. Here the CDR3 DNA reads TGTGCCAGCAGTTTAGGGGGCAGGTCGAACACTGAAGCTTTCTTT. Its translation: CASSLGGRSNTEAFF.